This is a list of T cell receptor beta chains from one sample in a study of blood T cell repertoires in COVID-19. Assay: immunoSEQ multiplex PCR; the TCRdb copy retains only in-frame clones and omits some. The table records some 190,000 clones, around nine tenths of them present only once. The source material was peripheral blood. The receptors were gathered from a man aged 18 to 30 with active or convalescent COVID-19. CDR3s include the opening cysteine and the closing phenylalanine or tryptophan. A D gene is named only where the DNA matches it firmly.

>TRBJ2-2|TRBD1|TRBV29-1|15
CSVELRDRNTGELFF
>TRBJ2-7|NA|TRBV5-1|14
CASSLRTASYEQYF
>TRBJ2-3|NA|TRBV15|16
CATSSWAPGGTDTQYF
>TRBJ1-3|NA|TRBV14|13
CASSAQVGNTIYF
>TRBJ1-5|NA|TRBV15|12
CATSRLNQPQHF
>TRBJ2-1|NA|TRBV5-4|13
CASSPGVWDEQFF
>TRBJ1-3|NA|TRBV18|16
CASSPGGGNRRNTIYF
>TRBJ1-1|NA|TRBV19|16
CASRERGGGSNTEAFF
>TRBJ2-1|TRBD2|TRBV6-6|16
CASSYGAGGPPSEQFF
>TRBJ2-2|TRBD2|TRBV15|17
CATSRSASGIYTGELFF
>TRBJ2-7|TRBD1|TRBV5-5|15
CASSYDPGGVYEQYF
>TRBJ2-6|NA|TRBV28|14
CASSTYSGANVLTF
>TRBJ1-2|TRBD1|TRBV5-1|17
CASSLRKTGTGTEGYTF
>TRBJ1-5|TRBD1|TRBV5-1|15
CASSLGGTENQPQHF
>TRBJ2-3|NA|TRBV21-1|15
CASSHMAGGADTQYF
>TRBJ2-2|TRBD2|TRBV2|14
CASSVASGIGELFF
>TRBJ2-1|TRBD1|TRBV6-5|15
CASSYSGQQDNEQFF
>TRBJ2-3|TRBD2|TRBV4-3|17
CASSQGTNLAGGLTQYF
>TRBJ2-1|NA|TRBV14|15
CASSPSSVLKGGQFF
>TRBJ2-6|TRBD2|TRBV5-1|18
CASSSTFTGGAGANVLTF
>TRBJ2-3|TRBD2|TRBV5-1|19
CASSLAATSGRDFTDTQYF
>TRBJ1-2|NA|TRBV11-1|13
CASSPIAGYGYTF
>TRBJ1-1|NA|TRBV7-9|14
CASSPEGGSTEAFF
>TRBJ1-2|TRBD1|TRBV14|16
CASSPQGPQGSGGYTF
>TRBJ1-2|TRBD1|TRBV29-1|14
CSVTTGAGNYGYTF
>TRBJ1-2|TRBD1|TRBV20-1|13
CSGIDEGAWGYTF
>TRBJ2-7|NA|TRBV11-2|16
CASSLGITEQPYEQYF